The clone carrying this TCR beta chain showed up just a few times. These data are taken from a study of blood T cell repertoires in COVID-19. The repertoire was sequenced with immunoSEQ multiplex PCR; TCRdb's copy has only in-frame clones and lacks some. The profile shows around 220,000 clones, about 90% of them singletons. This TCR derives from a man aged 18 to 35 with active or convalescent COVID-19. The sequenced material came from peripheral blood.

The CDR3 bases are TGTGCCACCAGCCGACAGGGGAGCACTGAAGCTTTCTTT. Encoded protein: CATSRQGSTEAFF. V gene TRBV15 combines with J gene TRBJ1-1, with 8 bases matching TRBD1. Germline CDR1 is LNHNV and CDR2 is YYDKDF (reference sequence). J was trimmed by 4 bases and V by 5 bases; bases with no gene match: 3. The CDR3 loop spans 13 amino acids.